Below, 26 T cell receptor beta chains from the same sample are listed, as sequenced in a study of T cell changes during pregnancy in multiple sclerosis. Sequenced by immunoSEQ multiplex PCR; TCRdb stores in-frame clones only, minus some. In the table there are around 71,000 clones, around nine tenths of which are singletons. Source: peripheral blood, taken in the third trimester of pregnancy. All receptors derive from a female donor with multiple sclerosis, enrolled in a pregnancy study.

The chain recombines TRBV30 with TRBJ2-3, with TRBD1 as a possible D gene (5 bases). Germline V CDR1 and CDR2: GTSNPN, SVGIG (reference sequence). The CDR3 is made up of 14 amino acids. Trimming took 2 bases from V and 3 from J, leaving 12 bases between them. CDR3 sequence (DNA): TGTGCCTGGAGTCCAGGGTATCCTACAGATACGCAGTATTTT. Translating gives CAWSPGYPTDTQYF. The full variable domain, its missing parts supplied by reference TRBV30 and TRBJ2-3, is SQTIHQWPATLVQPVGSPLSLECTVEGTSNPNLYWYRQAAGRGLQLLFYSVGIGQISSEVPQNLSASRPQDRQFILSSKKLLLSDSGFYLCAWSPGYPTDTQYFGPGTRLTVL.

This chain links TRBV6-4 with TRBJ1-1, with D uncertain. Trimming shortened V by 0 bases and J by 1 base, and 9 bases separated the two germline ends. Per germline, CDR1 MRHNA and CDR2 SNTAGT. The length of the CDR3 is 15 residues. CDR3 DNA: TGTGCCAGCAGTGACTCGACCAGAGGGAACACTGAAGCTTTCTTT. It translates to CASSDSTRGNTEAFF.

This chain links TRBV27 with TRBJ2-1, with 13 bases aligning to TRBD2. The germline V gene encodes CDR1 MNHEY and CDR2 SMNVEV (reference sequence). V was clipped by 1 base and J by 15 bases; unmatched bases: 6. This CDR3 is 14 amino acids long. The CDR3 DNA follows: TGTGCCAGCAGTTTATTGGGGACTAGCGGGACTTGGTTCTTC. It yields the protein CASSLLGTSGTWFF.

V is TRBV18 and J is TRBJ1-2; TRBD1 agrees at 8 bases. Per the germline V gene, CDR1 is KGHSH and CDR2 is LQKENI. With 6 bases clipped from V and 3 bases from J, the junction kept 3 bases outside the gene matches. CDR3 length equals 13 residues. The CDR3 is CASSPGQDYGYTF. In DNA, the CDR3 is TGTGCCAGCTCGCCGGGACAGGACTATGGCTACACCTTC.

V usage is TRBV23-1 and J usage is TRBJ1-3; a possible D gene is TRBD1 (5 bases). TRBV23-1 is reported as an ORF; its role is uncertain. The CDR3 is 18 residues long. V was cut by 2 bases and J by 1 base, with 18 bases left in between. Here the CDR3 reads CASSQKGPGRKSGNTIYF. In nucleotides, the CDR3 is TGCGCCAGCAGTCAAAAGGGCCCAGGGAGGAAATCTGGAAACACCATATATTTT.

The chain employs TRBV7-4 and TRBJ2-1, with 7 bases fitting TRBD2. J was trimmed by 6 bases and V by 6 bases; bases with no gene match: 14. Germline V gene data show CDR1 as SGHVT and CDR2 as SQSDAQ. The CDR3 spans 16 residues. CDR3 nucleotides: TGTGCCAGCAGTTATCCGACGGCGGGAGAAAGCAATGAGCAGTTCTTC. Protein: CASSYPTAGESNEQFF.

This chain links TRBV9 with TRBJ2-7; TRBD1 is a possible D gene (6 bases). Trimming removed 3 bases at V and 5 bases at J, with 15 bases between. The CDR3 has 14 residues. CDR1 and CDR2 (germline): SGDLS, YYNGEE. CDR3 in DNA: TGTGCCAGCAGCGAGGAGGATTACAGGGACGAGCAGTACTTC. Residues: CASSEEDYRDEQYF.

The gene calls are TRBV19 and TRBJ2-7; 8 bases align to TRBD2. Germline V lookup: CDR1 LNHDA, CDR2 SQIVND (reference sequence). The trim removed 5 bases at V and 2 bases at J, leaving 8 bases unmatched. This CDR3 has 15 amino acids. In DNA, the CDR3 is TGTGCCAGTAGTGATACTAGCGGACCTACCTACGAGCAGTACTTC. Its protein product is CASSDTSGPTYEQYF.

The chain is built from TRBV4-1 and TRBJ2-5; 7 positions agree with TRBD2. The CDR3 is made up of 15 amino acids. Germline CDR1 and CDR2: MGHRA and YSYEKL. Trimming removed 4 bases from V and 2 bases from J; junction bases left unmatched: 7. The CDR3 loop is CASSRRLAFQETQYF. CDR3 DNA: TGCGCCAGCAGCCGGAGACTAGCTTTTCAAGAGACCCAGTACTTC.

This rearrangement joins TRBV18 to TRBJ1-1; D is undetermined. V lost 4 bases and J lost 0, with 15 bases in between. In germline, CDR1 is KGHSH, CDR2 LQKENI. This CDR3 is built from 16 residues. The CDR3 nucleotides read TGTGCCAGCTCACGGAGCGGGCCCACTATGAACACTGAAGCTTTCTTT. Encoded protein: CASSRSGPTMNTEAFF.

This clone has a handful of counts. Other DNA sequences within the sample encode an identical CDR3. The V and J genes are TRBV2 and TRBJ2-1, with 11 bases matching TRBD2. The CDR3 totals 16 residues. Germline-derived CDR1 and CDR2 are SNHLY and FYNNEI. The ends lost 3 bases at V and 3 bases at J; junction bases unmatched: 4. The CDR3 reads CASSEWTSGLYNEQFF. CDR3 sequence (DNA): TGTGCCAGCAGTGAGTGGACTAGCGGGCTCTACAATGAGCAGTTCTTC.

The chain carries TRBV19 and TRBJ2-2; perhaps TRBD2 as D (6 bases). The CDR3 length is 14 residues. Looked up from germline, CDR1 is LNHDA and CDR2 is SQIVND (reference sequence). Trimming removed 3 bases at V and 6 bases at J, with 11 bases between. DNA of the CDR3: TGTGCCAGTAGTATTGGACTAAACGCCGGGGAGCTGTTTTTT. Translating it yields CASSIGLNAGELFF.

The chain couples TRBV11-2 to TRBJ1-1, with D perhaps TRBD1 (5 bases). Germline CDR1 SGHAT, CDR2 FQNNGV. Trimming took 6 bases from V and 5 from J, leaving 16 bases between them. The CDR3 sequence is 14 residues long. Here the CDR3 reads CASRSLMGGTEAFF. CDR3 sequence (DNA): TGTGCCAGCAGATCGCTCATGGGGGGAACTGAAGCTTTCTTT.

The gene calls are TRBV5-4 and TRBJ1-1, with D tentatively TRBD1 (6 bases). This CDR3 has 15 residues. CDR1 is SGHNT, CDR2 YYREEE, per germline (reference sequence). Trimming removed 6 bases at V and 1 base at J, with 16 bases between. The CDR3 sequence is CASTSLGHQNTEAFF. CDR3 bases: TGTGCCAGCACCTCCTTGGGACACCAGAACACTGAAGCTTTCTTT.

The genes are TRBV5-1 and TRBJ2-7; D is unresolved. Trimming removed 0 bases at V and 6 bases at J, with 19 bases between. This CDR3 is 16 amino acids long. The germline V gene encodes CDR1 SGHRS and CDR2 YFSETQ. The DNA for the CDR3 is TGCGCCAGCAGCTTGGTGCAGGCCCTCTATTCCCCCGAGCAGTACTTC. Translated, it gives CASSLVQALYSPEQYF.

This clone has a handful of counts. This rearrangement joins TRBV5-1 to TRBJ2-2, with 10 positions matching TRBD2. CDR1 SGHRS and CDR2 YFSETQ come from the germline V gene. The CDR3 totals 16 residues. Trimming at V came to 6 bases and at J to 4 bases, leaving 9 bases not matched to a gene. CDR3 DNA sequence: TGCGCCAGCACCCGAGGGGTAGCGGGGGGCACCGGGGAGCTGTTTTTT. Translation: CASTRGVAGGTGELFF. Full variable domain (missing parts from reference TRBV5-1 and TRBJ2-2): KAGVTQTPRYLIKTRGQQVTLSCSPISGHRSVSWYQQTPGQGLQFLFEYFSETQRNKGNFPGRFSGRQFSNSRSEMNVSTLELGDSALYLCASTRGVAGGTGELFFGEGSRLTVL.

The chain uses TRBV18 and TRBJ1-3; 8 bases match TRBD1. This CDR3 has 16 residues. CDR1 is KGHSH and CDR2 is LQKENI in the germline V gene. J was trimmed by 4 bases and V by 0 bases; bases with no gene match: 5. The CDR3, as DNA: TGTGCCAGCTCACCACCCTGGAACAGGGGGGGAAACACCATATATTTT. Translation: CASSPPWNRGGNTIYF.

V gene TRBV10-3 combines with J gene TRBJ1-3, with a possible D match to TRBD1 (6 bases). Trimming pared 3 bases from V and 0 bases from J, leaving 9 bases between. The CDR3 extends over 15 amino acids. Germline V gene data show CDR1 as ENHRY and CDR2 as SYGVKD. The CDR3: CAISEGQISGNTIYF. In nucleotides, the CDR3 is TGTGCCATCAGTGAAGGACAGATCTCTGGAAACACCATATATTTT.

The V call is TRBV7-9, the J call TRBJ1-2; the match to TRBD1 covers 7 bases. Germline V gene lookup returns CDR1 SEHNR and CDR2 FQNEAQ (reference sequence). V was pared by 6 bases and J by 8 bases, with 12 bases of the junction left unmatched. This CDR3 has 14 residues. The CDR3 sequence is CASSSTGRQRGYTF. The DNA for the CDR3 is TGTGCCAGCAGTTCGACAGGGCGCCAGAGGGGCTACACCTTC.

This chain joins TRBV4-2 and TRBJ2-3; D is possibly TRBD2 (6 bases). The CDR3 contains 15 residues. Germline-derived CDR1 and CDR2 are LGHNA and YNFKEQ. Trimming stripped 0 bases from V and 6 bases from J, with 13 bases between. The CDR3 region has the DNA TGTGCCAGCAGCCAAGATTTTGGGGGGAAGGATACGCAGTATTTT. Protein product: CASSQDFGGKDTQYF.

The genes are TRBV9 and TRBJ2-5; D gene ambiguous. The CDR3 extends over 16 amino acids. V lost 0 bases and J 4 bases, leaving 16 bases between the germline ends. The germline V gene encodes CDR1 SGDLS and CDR2 YYNGEE. The chain's CDR3 is CASSVGIDSGRETQYF. CDR3 sequence (DNA): TGTGCCAGCAGCGTAGGCATAGATTCTGGGCGAGAGACCCAGTACTTC.

The chain couples TRBV11-1 to TRBJ2-1; 10 nucleotides line up with TRBD2. This CDR3 is 16 amino acids long. From germline, CDR1 is SGHAT and CDR2 FQDESV (reference sequence). The J segment lost 6 bases and the V segment lost 5 bases, leaving 10 bases of the junction unmatched. The chain's CDR3 is CASSPSAGGTVNEQFF. DNA of the CDR3: TGTGCCAGCAGCCCATCAGCGGGAGGGACCGTCAATGAGCAGTTCTTC.

The CDR3 region is CASSTNRGGIYGYTF. For the CDR3, the DNA is TGTGCCAGCAGTACAAACCGGGGAGGAATCTATGGCTACACCTTC. This chain uses TRBV11-2 with TRBJ1-2; D not certain. Germline CDR1 SGHAT, CDR2 FQNNGV. V lost 6 bases to trimming and J lost 4 bases, with 18 bases between them. The CDR3 runs to 15 residues.

This chain links TRBV5-6 with TRBJ2-3, with D possibly TRBD1 on 6 matching bases. CDR3 length: 17 amino acids. CDR1 and CDR2 (germline): SGHDT, YYEEEE. Trimming removed 2 bases at V and 1 base at J, with 17 bases between. CDR3 residues: CASSLGLGARGTDTQYF. CDR3 coding DNA: TGTGCCAGCAGCTTAGGATTGGGGGCTCGGGGCACAGATACGCAGTATTTT.

The chain uses TRBV7-6 and TRBJ2-3, with D possibly TRBD1 on 5 matching bases. Germline-derived CDR1 and CDR2 are SGHVS and FNYEAQ. Trimming removed 1 base from V and 7 bases from J, with 12 bases in between. The CDR3 extends over 14 amino acids. The CDR3, as DNA: TGTGCCAGCAGCTTAGGAGCCCAGGGAAATACGCAGTATTTT. This encodes CASSLGAQGNTQYF.

This chain uses TRBV7-8 with TRBJ2-3; a possible D gene is TRBD1 (6 bases). Germline V gene lookup returns CDR1 SGHVS and CDR2 FQNEAQ. The CDR3 sequence is 17 residues long. Trimming removed 0 bases from V and 3 bases from J, with 16 bases in between. CDR3 nucleotide sequence: TGTGCCAGCAGCTTAGCCGGCGGGCAGGGGCGAACAGATACGCAGTATTTT. This sequence encodes CASSLAGGQGRTDTQYF.